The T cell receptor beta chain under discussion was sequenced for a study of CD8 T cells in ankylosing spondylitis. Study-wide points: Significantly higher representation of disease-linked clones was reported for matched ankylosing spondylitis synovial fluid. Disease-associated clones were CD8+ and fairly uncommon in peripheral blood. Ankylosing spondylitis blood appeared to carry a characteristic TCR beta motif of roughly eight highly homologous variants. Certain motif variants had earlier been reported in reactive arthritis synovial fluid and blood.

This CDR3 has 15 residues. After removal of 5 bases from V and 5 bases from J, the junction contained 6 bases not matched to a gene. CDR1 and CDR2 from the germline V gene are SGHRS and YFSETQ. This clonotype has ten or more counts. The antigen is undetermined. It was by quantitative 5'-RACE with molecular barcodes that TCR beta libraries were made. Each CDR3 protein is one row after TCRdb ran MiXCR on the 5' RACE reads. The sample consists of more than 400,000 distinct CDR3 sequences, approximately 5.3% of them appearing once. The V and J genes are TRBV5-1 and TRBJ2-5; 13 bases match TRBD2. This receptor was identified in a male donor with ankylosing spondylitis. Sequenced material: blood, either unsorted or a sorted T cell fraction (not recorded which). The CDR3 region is CASRLGLAGRETQYF. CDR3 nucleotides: TGCGCCAGCAGGCTGGGACTAGCGGGACGTGAGACCCAGTACTTC.